This T cell receptor (beta chain) was recorded in a study of blood T cell repertoires in COVID-19. Looking at the study overall: PBMCs, B-cell-depleted T cells, or T cells were the source of the cDNA or gDNA that made up the material.

In this sample, this clone turned up many times. Produced via immunoSEQ multiplex PCR; TCRdb's table is partial and in-frame only. The data show some 230,000 clones, with 70% to 85% seen just once and roughly 15% held by the top ten. Enrolled through a virtual design, the participants were between roughly 18 and 100 years of age and came from some 25 US areas. Deletions cut 4 bases from V and 3 bases from J, with 16 bases between. The CDR3 has 15 residues. Per the germline V gene, CDR1 is SGHTS and CDR2 is YDEGEE. This sequence was found in a man aged 40-49 years who had recovered from COVID-19. The source material was PBMCs or T cells enriched from blood (not recorded which). The chain links TRBV5-8 to TRBJ1-2; D gene ambiguous. CDR3 nucleotides: TGTGCCAGCAGCGGCGGGCACCGATACGACTATGGCTACACCTTC. Encoded protein: CASSGGHRYDYGYTF.